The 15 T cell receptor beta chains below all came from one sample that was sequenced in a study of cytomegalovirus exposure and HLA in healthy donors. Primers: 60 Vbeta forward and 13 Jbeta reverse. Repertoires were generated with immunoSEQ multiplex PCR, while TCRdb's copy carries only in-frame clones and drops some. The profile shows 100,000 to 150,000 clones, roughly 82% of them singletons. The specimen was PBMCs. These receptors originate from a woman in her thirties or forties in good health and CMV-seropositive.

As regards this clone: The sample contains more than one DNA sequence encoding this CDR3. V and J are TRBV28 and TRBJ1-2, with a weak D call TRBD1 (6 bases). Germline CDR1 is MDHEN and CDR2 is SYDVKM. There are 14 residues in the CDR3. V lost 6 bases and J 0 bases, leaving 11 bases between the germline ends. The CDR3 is CASSKGGSNYGYTF. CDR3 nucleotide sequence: TGTGCCAGCAGCAAGGGGGGGTCTAACTATGGCTACACCTTC.

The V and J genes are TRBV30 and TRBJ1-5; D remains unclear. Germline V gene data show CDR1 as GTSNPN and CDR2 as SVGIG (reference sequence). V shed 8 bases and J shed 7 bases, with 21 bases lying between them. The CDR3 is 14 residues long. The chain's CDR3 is CAAAAGVVGQPQHF. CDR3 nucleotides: TGTGCCGCAGCCGCCGGGGTCGTAGGGCAGCCCCAGCATTTT.

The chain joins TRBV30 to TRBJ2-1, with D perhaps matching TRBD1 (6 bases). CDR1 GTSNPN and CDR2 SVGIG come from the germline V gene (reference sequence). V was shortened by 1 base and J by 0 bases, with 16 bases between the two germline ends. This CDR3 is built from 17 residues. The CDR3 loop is CAWSGGLPGFSYNEQFF. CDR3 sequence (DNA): TGTGCCTGGAGTGGGGGGCTTCCCGGGTTCTCCTACAATGAGCAGTTCTTC.

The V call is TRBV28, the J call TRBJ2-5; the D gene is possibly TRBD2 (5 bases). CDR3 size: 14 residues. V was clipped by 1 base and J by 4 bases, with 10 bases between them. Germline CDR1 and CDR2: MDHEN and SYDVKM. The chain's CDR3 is CASSLYRAGETQYF. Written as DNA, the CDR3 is TGTGCCAGCAGTTTATATAGGGCGGGAGAGACCCAGTACTTC.

The CDR3 is CASSSHRSGRARQETQYF. The CDR3 DNA sequence: TGTGCCAGCAGCTCCCACCGGAGCGGGAGGGCTCGACAAGAGACCCAGTACTTC. This chain connects TRBV7-8 to TRBJ2-5; 10 bases fit TRBD2. Germline CDR1 and CDR2: SGHVS and FQNEAQ. Trimming cost V 4 bases and J 2 bases; bases outside gene matches: 13. This CDR3 contains 18 residues.

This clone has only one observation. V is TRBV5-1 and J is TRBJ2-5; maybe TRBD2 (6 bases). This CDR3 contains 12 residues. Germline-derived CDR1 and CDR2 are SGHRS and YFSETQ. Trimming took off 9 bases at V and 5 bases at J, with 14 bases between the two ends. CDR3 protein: CATPLAPETQYF. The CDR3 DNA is TGCGCCACGCCTCTAGCGCCTGAGACCCAGTACTTC.

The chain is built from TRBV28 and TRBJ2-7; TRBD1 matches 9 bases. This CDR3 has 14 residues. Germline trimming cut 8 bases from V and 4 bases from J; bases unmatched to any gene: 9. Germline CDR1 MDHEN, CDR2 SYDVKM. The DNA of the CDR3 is TGTGCCAGCGTCCCGGGACAGGGCCGATACGAGCAGTACTTC. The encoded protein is CASVPGQGRYEQYF.

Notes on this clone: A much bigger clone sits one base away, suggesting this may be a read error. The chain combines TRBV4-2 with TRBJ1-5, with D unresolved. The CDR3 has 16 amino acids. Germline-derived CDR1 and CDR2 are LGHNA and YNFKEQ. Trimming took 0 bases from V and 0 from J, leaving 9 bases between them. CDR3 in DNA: TGTGCCAGCAGCCAAGAGATCTCCGGTAGCAATCAGCCCCAGCATTTT. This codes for CASSQEISGSNQPQHF.

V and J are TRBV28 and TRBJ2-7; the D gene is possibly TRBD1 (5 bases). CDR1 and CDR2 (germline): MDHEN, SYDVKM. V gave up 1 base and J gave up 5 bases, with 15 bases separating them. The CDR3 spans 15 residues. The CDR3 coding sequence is TGTGCCAGCAGTTTATTCTCGGCAGGGCTGAACGAGCAGTACTTC. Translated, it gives CASSLFSAGLNEQYF.

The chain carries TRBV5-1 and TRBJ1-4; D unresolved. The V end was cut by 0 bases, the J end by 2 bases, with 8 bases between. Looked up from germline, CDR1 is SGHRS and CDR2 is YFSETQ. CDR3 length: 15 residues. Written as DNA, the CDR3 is TGCGCCAGCAGCTTGGGAGGGAGGACTAATGAAAAACTGTTTTTT. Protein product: CASSLGGRTNEKLFF.

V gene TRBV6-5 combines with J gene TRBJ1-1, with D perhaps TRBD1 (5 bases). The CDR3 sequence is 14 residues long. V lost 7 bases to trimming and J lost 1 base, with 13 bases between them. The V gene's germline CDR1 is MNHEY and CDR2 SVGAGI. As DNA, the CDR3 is TGTGCCAGCACCCCTCCGGGGGGGAACACTGAAGCTTTCTTT. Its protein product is CASTPPGGNTEAFF.

This CDR3 reads CASSLTGSSTDTQYF. DNA of the CDR3: TGCGCCAGCAGCTTGACGGGGAGCAGCACAGATACGCAGTATTTT. The chain is built from TRBV5-1 and TRBJ2-3; D is perhaps TRBD2 (5 bases). Trimming left V 1 base short and J 0 bases short, with 9 bases between. CDR3 size: 15 residues. Germline assignment: CDR1 SGHRS and CDR2 YFSETQ.

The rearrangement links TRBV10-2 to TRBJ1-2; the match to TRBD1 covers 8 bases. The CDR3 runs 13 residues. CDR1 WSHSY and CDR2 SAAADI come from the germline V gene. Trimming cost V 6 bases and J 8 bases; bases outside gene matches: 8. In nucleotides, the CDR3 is TGCGCCAGCAGACCGACAGGGGATTCGGGCTACACCTTC. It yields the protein CASRPTGDSGYTF.

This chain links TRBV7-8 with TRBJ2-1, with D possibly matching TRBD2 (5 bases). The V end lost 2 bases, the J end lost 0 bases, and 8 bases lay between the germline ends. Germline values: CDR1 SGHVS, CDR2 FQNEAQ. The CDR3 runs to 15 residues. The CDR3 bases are TGTGCCAGCAGCTTATACAGCGGCTCCTACAATGAGCAGTTCTTC. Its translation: CASSLYSGSYNEQFF.

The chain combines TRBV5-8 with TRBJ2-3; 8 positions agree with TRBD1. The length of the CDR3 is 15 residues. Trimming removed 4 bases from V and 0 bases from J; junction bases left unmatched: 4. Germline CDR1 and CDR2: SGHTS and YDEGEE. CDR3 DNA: TGTGCCAGCAGCCCGAGACAGGGGAGCACAGATACGCAGTATTTT. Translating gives CASSPRQGSTDTQYF.